These 20 T cell receptor beta chains share one sample of origin, sequenced in a study of neoadjuvant nivolumab and ipilimumab in lung cancer. Assay used: immunoSEQ multiplex PCR; TCRdb lists only in-frame clones, some missing. Among roughly 18,000 clones listed, about nine tenths were seen once. The sequencing used peripheral blood, collected before neoadjuvant nivolumab, alone or with ipilimumab. The source is an adult with non-small cell lung cancer.

The chain has TRBV10-3 and TRBJ2-3, with TRBD2 matching 8 bases. Germline V gives CDR1 ENHRY, CDR2 SYGVKD. V trimming: 7 bases; J trimming: 4 bases; junction bases outside the gene matches: 4. The CDR3 extends over 13 amino acids. This CDR3 reads CAIMAGGADTQYF. CDR3 DNA: TGTGCCATCATGGCGGGAGGAGCAGATACGCAGTATTTT.

This rearrangement joins TRBV25-1 to TRBJ2-1; TRBD2 agrees at 12 bases. Germline-derived CDR1 and CDR2 are MGHDK and SYGVNS. V gave up 1 base and J gave up 7 bases; unmatched junction bases: 8. CDR3 length: 17 amino acids. CDR3 nucleotides: TGTGCCAGCAGTGAATGGAGTCTAGCGGGAGGGCCGAATGAGCAGTTCTTC. Translating it yields CASSEWSLAGGPNEQFF.

This clone occurred a few times. The chain is built from TRBV10-3 and TRBJ2-7; possibly TRBD1 for D (6 bases). The CDR3 is made up of 13 amino acids. Germline V CDR1 and CDR2: ENHRY, SYGVKD. V was trimmed by 2 bases and J by 4 bases, leaving 9 bases between them. CDR3 nucleotide sequence: TGTGCCATCAGTGAGGGACAGAGGTACGAGCAGTACTTC. Its protein is CAISEGQRYEQYF.

V is TRBV7-3 and J is TRBJ2-3; 9 nucleotides match TRBD2. Looked up from germline, CDR1 is SGHTA and CDR2 is FQGTGA. Trimming cost V 1 base and J 0 bases; bases outside gene matches: 5. This CDR3 spans 17 amino acids. Here the CDR3 DNA reads TGTGCCAGCAGCTTAATGGGACTAGCCCCTAGCACAGATACGCAGTATTTT. This encodes CASSLMGLAPSTDTQYF.

The chain is built from TRBV11-2 and TRBJ2-7; 7 nucleotides agree with TRBD2. This CDR3 comprises 13 residues. The J segment lost 1 base and the V segment lost 5 bases, leaving 2 bases of the junction unmatched. Looked up from germline, CDR1 is SGHAT and CDR2 is FQNNGV. CDR3 nucleotide sequence: TGTGCCAGCAGCCCTAGCGGTTCCTACGAGCAGTACTTC. It specifies CASSPSGSYEQYF.

The V call is TRBV2, the J call TRBJ2-5; 7 bases agree with TRBD1. The ends lost 8 bases at V and 5 bases at J; junction bases unmatched: 11. The CDR3 runs to 14 residues. Germline CDR1 SNHLY, CDR2 FYNNEI. The CDR3 protein is CASDIQGMVETQYF. CDR3 sequence (DNA): TGTGCCAGCGATATACAGGGGATGGTGGAGACCCAGTACTTC.

The V call is TRBV18, the J call TRBJ2-7, with 8 bases that match TRBD1. The CDR3 has 14 residues. V shed 5 bases and J 6 bases; nucleotides not matched to a gene: 9. Per germline, CDR1 KGHSH and CDR2 LQKENI. The CDR3 loop is CASSMDRDDREQYF. CDR3 nucleotide sequence: TGTGCCAGCTCAATGGACAGGGACGACCGCGAGCAGTACTTC.

The chain recombines TRBV6-5 with TRBJ1-2; tentatively, D is TRBD1 (5 bases). V lost 8 bases to trimming and J lost 4 bases, with 17 bases between them. The germline gives CDR1 MNHEY, CDR2 SVGAGI. The CDR3 covers 14 residues. CDR3 residues: CASGKTVLGYGYTF. CDR3 sequence (DNA): TGTGCCAGCGGAAAGACAGTGTTGGGCTATGGCTACACCTTC.

The rearrangement links TRBV29-1 to TRBJ2-5; 9 bases align to TRBD1. Germline V gene data show CDR1 as SQVTM and CDR2 as ANQGSEA. J lost 2 bases, V lost 8 bases, and 6 bases had no gene match. This CDR3 is built from 13 residues. DNA of the CDR3: TGCAGCTCTGGGGGACAGGGACAAGAGACCCAGTACTTC. Translation: CSSGGQGQETQYF.

The chain is built from TRBV20-1 and TRBJ2-6; D remains ambiguous. The CDR3 has 11 residues. Per germline, CDR1 DFQATT and CDR2 SNEGSKA (reference sequence). The V end lost 6 bases, the J end lost 0 bases, and 0 bases lay between the germline ends. CDR3 region: CSASGANVLTF. As DNA, the CDR3 is TGCAGTGCCTCTGGGGCCAACGTCCTGACTTTC.

This chain uses TRBV5-1 with TRBJ2-6; 9 bases line up with TRBD1. V shed 3 bases, J shed 0 bases, and the junction held 10 bases outside the gene matches. CDR1 is SGHRS, CDR2 YFSETQ, per germline. This CDR3 contains 19 residues. The CDR3 sequence: CASSSRTGAYSSGANVLTF. CDR3 nucleotides: TGCGCCAGCAGCTCTAGGACAGGGGCATATAGCTCTGGGGCCAACGTCCTGACTTTC. Supplemented by reference TRBV5-1 and TRBJ2-6, the full variable domain reads KAGVTQTPRYLIKTRGQQVTLSCSPISGHRSVSWYQQTPGQGLQFLFEYFSETQRNKGNFPGRFSGRQFSNSRSEMNVSTLELGDSALYLCASSSRTGAYSSGANVLTFGAGSRLTVL.

The rearrangement joins TRBV6-5 to TRBJ2-7; weak D call: TRBD1 (6 bases). CDR3 length: 14 amino acids. V was trimmed by 5 bases and J by 2 bases, leaving 13 bases between them. Germline CDR1 reads MNHEY; CDR2 reads SVGAGI. DNA of the CDR3: TGTGCCAGCAGTAGGTCCCAGGGGACCTACGAGCAGTACTTC. This sequence encodes CASSRSQGTYEQYF.

The chain uses TRBV15 and TRBJ2-3; 9 bases agree with TRBD1. The V segment lost 6 bases and the J segment 3 bases; nucleotides outside the gene matches: 7. The CDR3 is 15 residues long. Germline V gene data show CDR1 as LNHNV and CDR2 as YYDKDF (reference sequence). DNA of the CDR3: TGTGCCACCAGTCAGGACAGGGGTCGAACAGATACGCAGTATTTT. Translated, it gives CATSQDRGRTDTQYF.

This clone has a single count. This sequence joins TRBV6-1 and TRBJ1-2; possible D gene TRBD1, 6 bases. The CDR3 sequence is 15 residues long. The germline V and J ends were trimmed by 10 bases and 0 bases, with 18 bases remaining between them. Looked up from germline, CDR1 is MNHNS and CDR2 is SASEGT. In DNA form, the CDR3 reads TGTGCCAACCGGGACACTAGAGGAGCTAACTATGGCTACACCTTC. It specifies CANRDTRGANYGYTF.

The chain joins TRBV5-1 to TRBJ2-1; the D gene could be TRBD1 or TRBD2 (6 bases each). Trimming took 0 bases from V and 0 from J, leaving 10 bases between them. Germline V gives CDR1 SGHRS, CDR2 YFSETQ. This CDR3 has 16 residues. As DNA, the CDR3 is TGCGCCAGCAGCTTGGGACTAGGGGGCTCCTACAATGAGCAGTTCTTC. Translated, it gives CASSLGLGGSYNEQFF.

This clone was seen a single time. This chain joins TRBV7-3 and TRBJ1-1; D gene unclear. The CDR3 has 15 residues. The V end lost 2 bases, the J end lost 1 base, and 11 bases lay between the germline ends. Germline-derived CDR1 and CDR2 are SGHTA and FQGTGA. The CDR3, as DNA: TGTGCCAGCAGCTTATTGGGTGTGGGGAACACTGAAGCTTTCTTT. It specifies CASSLLGVGNTEAFF. Full variable domain (outside the CDR3, taken from reference TRBV7-3 and TRBJ1-1): GAGVSQTPSNKVTEKGKYVELRCDPISGHTALYWYRQSLGQGPEFLIYFQGTGAADDSGLPNDRFFAVRPEGSVSTLKIQRTERGDSAVYLCASSLLGVGNTEAFFGQGTRLTVV.

This CDR3 is CSAEANYGYTF. DNA for the CDR3: TGCAGTGCGGAAGCTAACTATGGCTACACCTTC. The chain combines TRBV20-1 with TRBJ1-2; no firm D call. This CDR3 comprises 11 residues. Germline V gene lookup returns CDR1 DFQATT and CDR2 SNEGSKA (reference sequence). The V end was cut by 6 bases, the J end by 0 bases, with 5 bases between.

The chain employs TRBV7-9 and TRBJ1-3; D call uncertain. Germline CDR1 SEHNR, CDR2 FQNEAQ (reference sequence). The length of the CDR3 is 14 residues. V dropped 1 base and J dropped 8 bases, with 12 bases sitting between them. CDR3 in amino acids: CASSLEALRDTIYF. DNA for the CDR3: TGTGCCAGCAGCTTAGAAGCCCTCCGGGACACCATATATTTT.

The genes are TRBV18 and TRBJ1-4; 9 nucleotides match TRBD1. Germline assignment: CDR1 KGHSH and CDR2 LQKENI. The CDR3 has 14 residues. V shed 5 bases and J 7 bases; nucleotides not matched to a gene: 5. The CDR3 coding sequence is TGTGCCAGCTCAAAGGGACAGGGAGGTGAAAAACTGTTTTTT. Amino acid sequence: CASSKGQGGEKLFF.

This chain links TRBV5-5 with TRBJ1-2; D call uncertain. This CDR3 is built from 18 residues. V dropped 0 bases and J dropped 6 bases, with 24 bases sitting between them. Germline CDR1 SGHKS, CDR2 YYEKEE (reference sequence). The CDR3 loop is CASSLAALVETTIDGYTF. In DNA, the CDR3 is TGTGCCAGCAGCTTGGCCGCACTGGTCGAGACTACGATCGATGGCTACACCTTC.